These 4 T cell receptor beta chains were sequenced from one sample in a study of blood T cell repertoires in COVID-19. Generated by immunoSEQ multiplex PCR, the TCRdb table keeps only in-frame clones and is missing some. The sample holds roughly 36,000 clones; about 90% are singletons and the top ten take over 9.5%. The sequencing sample was made of peripheral blood. The receptor source for this set is a man older than 75 with active COVID-19.

The chain has TRBV5-1 and TRBJ2-7; 8 bases agree with TRBD2. Germline V lookup: CDR1 SGHRS, CDR2 YFSETQ. The CDR3 extends over 14 amino acids. The V and J ends lost 4 bases and 6 bases, in that order; junction bases with no gene match: 9. The CDR3 here is CASSGSGSSLEQYF. Here the CDR3 DNA reads TGCGCCAGCAGCGGCAGCGGGAGTTCCCTCGAGCAGTACTTC. The full variable domain, in which reference TRBV5-1 and TRBJ2-7 provide the parts outside the CDR3, is KAGVTQTPRYLIKTRGQQVTLSCSPISGHRSVSWYQQTPGQGLQFLFEYFSETQRNKGNFPGRFSGRQFSNSRSEMNVSTLELGDSALYLCASSGSGSSLEQYFGPGTRLTVT.

The rearrangement uses TRBV10-3 and TRBJ2-7; D might be TRBD2 (6 bases). There are 17 residues in the CDR3. Trimming left V 2 bases short and J 2 bases short, with 19 bases between. The germline V gene has CDR1 ENHRY and CDR2 SYGVKD. The CDR3 bases are TGTGCCATCAGTGAGGCGGGGCGCCGGCGCGGGGCCTACGAGCAGTACTTC. Protein product: CAISEAGRRRGAYEQYF.

The chain recombines TRBV6-2 or TRBV6-3 with TRBJ2-7; D gene unclear. V shed 5 bases and J shed 0 bases, with 17 bases lying between them. Germline V CDR1 and CDR2: MNHEY, SVGEGT. This CDR3 spans 16 amino acids. CDR3 nucleotide sequence: TGTGCCAGCAGTAACCCCCACGAGCTTGTCTCCTACGAGCAGTACTTC. Protein sequence: CASSNPHELVSYEQYF.

V usage is TRBV7-2 and J usage is TRBJ2-7; perhaps TRBD1 as D (5 bases). The CDR3 has 13 amino acids. Germline CDR1 SGHTA, CDR2 FQGNSA. The V gene lost 5 bases and the J gene lost 3 bases, with 11 bases spanning the gap. The CDR3 DNA reads TGTGCCAGCAGCGAATACAGGCGCTACGAGCAGTACTTC. Its protein is CASSEYRRYEQYF.